This passage covers 2 T cell receptor beta chains from one sample sequenced in a study of memory CD4+ T cells and cytomegalovirus serostatus. Measured with immunoSEQ multiplex PCR; TCRdb has only the in-frame clones, and not every one. The sample gives 60,000 or so clones, more than 70% of which show up once; under 0.5% is in the top ten. Single viable CD3+CD4+CD8-CD45RO+ cells were sorted as the memory CD4+ T cells. Sequencing input: memory CD4+ T cells from blood. These receptors came from an adult in good health and CMV-seronegative. Some clones in this sample may be carry-over from other donors' samples.

In its sample, this clone was seen a few times. The chain links TRBV7-8 to TRBJ1-1; D may be TRBD1 (6 bases). CDR3 length: 14 amino acids. Germline V gives CDR1 SGHVS, CDR2 FQNEAQ. V dropped 1 base and J dropped 6 bases, with 12 bases sitting between them. CDR3 DNA sequence: TGTGCCAGCAGCTTAGGGGGGGACACTGCTGAAGCTTTCTTT. Encoded protein: CASSLGGDTAEAFF.

V and J are TRBV7-6 and TRBJ2-1; D uncertain. Trimming pared 5 bases from V and 6 bases from J, leaving 11 bases between. From germline, CDR1 is SGHVS and CDR2 FNYEAQ. The CDR3 runs 13 residues. CDR3 region: CASSTRTRNEQFF. The CDR3 bases are TGTGCCAGCAGCACGCGAACTCGCAATGAGCAGTTCTTC.